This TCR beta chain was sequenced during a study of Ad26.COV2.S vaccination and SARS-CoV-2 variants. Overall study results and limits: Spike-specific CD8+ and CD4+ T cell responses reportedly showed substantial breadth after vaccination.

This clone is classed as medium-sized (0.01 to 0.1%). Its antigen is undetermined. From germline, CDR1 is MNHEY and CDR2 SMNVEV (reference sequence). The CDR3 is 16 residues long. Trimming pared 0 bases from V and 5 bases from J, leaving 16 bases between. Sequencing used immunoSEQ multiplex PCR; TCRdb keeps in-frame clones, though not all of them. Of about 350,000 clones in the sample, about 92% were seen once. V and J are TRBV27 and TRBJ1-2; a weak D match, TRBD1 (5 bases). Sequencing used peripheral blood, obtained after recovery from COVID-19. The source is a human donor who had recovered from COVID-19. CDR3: CASSLSPSTARYGYTF. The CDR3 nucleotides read TGTGCCAGCAGTTTATCCCCTTCGACAGCTCGATATGGCTACACCTTC.